This is a list of T cell receptor beta chains from one sample in a study of cytomegalovirus exposure and HLA in healthy donors. Libraries were prepared by immunoSEQ multiplex PCR; TCRdb keeps only in-frame clonotypes and omits some of them. The table lists around 170,000 clones, over 70% of them singletons. Sequencing was performed on PBMCs. Receptors originate from a woman in her forties or fifties in good health and CMV-seropositive. Each CDR3 is given with its conserved first and last residue. Fields, in order: J gene, clone size, D gene, V gene, CDR3 DNA, CDR3 protein. D genes are given only for firm matches. A clone size is listed for some rows: how often the clone was seen (once, few, many), or a class if it is expanded.

>TRBJ1-3|.|TRBD1|TRBV4-3
TGCGCCAGCAGTCCGACAGGGGCCGACTCTGGAAACACCATATATTTT
CASSPTGADSGNTIYF
>TRBJ2-2|.|TRBD2|TRBV9
TGTGCCAGCAGCGGGGGACTAGCGGGGGCCGAGAGGACCGCCGGGGAGCTGTTTTTT
CASSGGLAGAERTAGELFF
>TRBJ1-1|once|TRBD1|TRBV6-6
TGTGCCAGCAGTTACTATGACAGGGGCACTGAAGCTTTCTTT
CASSYYDRGTEAFF
>TRBJ2-2|.|.|TRBV11-3
TGTGCCAGCAGCCGGGTTAATCTAGCCGGGGAGCTGTTTTTT
CASSRVNLAGELFF
>TRBJ1-1|.|.|TRBV15
TGTGCCACCAGCAGAGGGGGGGAAGGGACCCGGGAAGCTTTCTTT
CATSRGGEGTREAFF
>TRBJ1-3|.|.|TRBV21-1
TGTGCCAGCAGCCTGTGGGACAGGGCCTCTGGAAACACCATATATTTT
CASSLWDRASGNTIYF
>TRBJ2-7|.|.|TRBV7-9
TGTGCCAGCAGCTCGACTAGGAGCTCCTACGAGCAGTACTTC
CASSSTRSSYEQYF
>TRBJ2-4|.|.|TRBV5-4
TGTGCCAGCAGCTTGTCGGGGGGCATGGACAGTCAGTACTTC
CASSLSGGMDSQYF
>TRBJ1-4|.|.|TRBV28
TGTGCCAGCAGCCGGGACACTTCAACTAATGAAAAACTGTTTTTT
CASSRDTSTNEKLFF
>TRBJ1-3|.|.|TRBV4-3
TGCGCCAGCAGCCAAGATCGGACAGCTGGAAACACCATATATTTT
CASSQDRTAGNTIYF
>TRBJ2-3|.|TRBD1|TRBV11-2
TGTGCCAGCAGCAGGCCGGGACAGAAGGGTACAGATACGCAGTATTTT
CASSRPGQKGTDTQYF
>TRBJ2-1|.|TRBD2|TRBV9
TGTGCCAGCAGCCCGACTAGCGGGAACAATGAGCAGTTCTTC
CASSPTSGNNEQFF
>TRBJ1-1|.|TRBD1|TRBV30
TGTGCCTGGAGGGGACAGGTGGAAGCTTTCTTT
CAWRGQVEAFF
>TRBJ1-2|few|.|TRBV27
TGTGCCAGCAGTTTATCTCGGAGGAACTATGGCTACACCTTC
CASSLSRRNYGYTF
>TRBJ1-5|once|.|TRBV7-2
TGTGCCAGCAGCTTAGAACGGACAGGCAATCAGCCCCAGCATTTT
CASSLERTGNQPQHF
>TRBJ1-2|.|.|TRBV7-9
TGTGCCAGCAGCGTATCAGGGGTGCGCTATGGCTACACCTTC
CASSVSGVRYGYTF
>TRBJ1-1|.|.|TRBV7-9
TGTGCCAGCAGCTTTAGTACAGTCGCTATTGAAGCTTTCTTT
CASSFSTVAIEAFF
>TRBJ2-1|.|.|TRBV6-1
TGTGCCAGCAGTGAAGTAGGGGATGAGCAGTTCTTC
CASSEVGDEQFF
>TRBJ1-3|.|.|TRBV7-2
TGTGCCAGCAGCCGCGGGCGGAGCTCTGGAAACACCATATATTTT
CASSRGRSSGNTIYF
>TRBJ1-1|.|TRBD1|TRBV2
TGTGCCAGCCGACAGGGCCGGAACACTGAAGCTTTCTTT
CASRQGRNTEAFF
>TRBJ1-2|.|.|TRBV19
TGTGCCAGTAGTCCATCCCTAGGTATGTGGAACTATGGCTACACCTTC
CASSPSLGMWNYGYTF
>TRBJ2-3|few|TRBD1|TRBV19
TGTGCCAGTAGCCCATGGACAGGGCGCACAGATACGCAGTATTTT
CASSPWTGRTDTQYF
>TRBJ2-7|.|TRBD2|TRBV28
TGTGCCAGCAGGCGACTAGCGGCACCTTCGTTCGAGCAGTACTTC
CASRRLAAPSFEQYF
>TRBJ2-2|.|TRBD2|TRBV2
TGTGCCAGCAGAATTAGCGGGAGGGCCGTCTCCGGGGAGCTGTTTTTT
CASRISGRAVSGELFF
>TRBJ1-1|few|.|TRBV30
TGTGCCTGGAAAGTAAATGAGGCAGAAGCTTTCTTT
CAWKVNEAEAFF
>TRBJ2-2|.|.|TRBV10-3
TGTGCCATCAGTAAACAGGGCTACACCGGGGAGCTGTTTTTT
CAISKQGYTGELFF
>TRBJ2-3|.|.|TRBV7-9
TGTGCCAGCAGCCGAGTCGTGCATTGGGATACGCAGTATTTT
CASSRVVHWDTQYF
>TRBJ1-1|few|TRBD1|TRBV7-9
TGTGCCAGCAGCTTAAACCAGGGGGACACTGAAGCTTTCTTT
CASSLNQGDTEAFF
>TRBJ1-3|few|.|TRBV28
TGTGCCAGCAGTCTTAGTCGCTCTGGAAACACCATATATTTT
CASSLSRSGNTIYF
>TRBJ1-2|.|TRBD1|TRBV11-2
TGTGCCAGCAGCTTAGAGTTCCGGGACAGGGGGCGCGGTGGCTACACCTTC
CASSLEFRDRGRGGYTF
>TRBJ1-5|few|TRBD1|TRBV6-6
TGTGCCAGCAGTTTGGGGACAGGGGGCTATCAGCCCCAGCATTTT
CASSLGTGGYQPQHF
>TRBJ1-1|.|.|TRBV7-8
TGTGCCAGCAGCTTAGGGGGGGGTATTACTGAAGCTTTCTTT
CASSLGGGITEAFF
>TRBJ2-1|.|.|TRBV7-8
TGTGCCAGCCTCTCAAGGCGGGGCCAACAGCAAATGGGTGAGCAGTTCTTC
CASLSRRGQQQMGEQFF
>TRBJ1-6|.|TRBD1|TRBV25-1
TGTGCCAGCAGCCGGGACAGTAATTCACCCCTCCACTTT
CASSRDSNSPLHF
>TRBJ1-1|.|TRBD1|TRBV5-1
TGCGCCAGCAGCCCGGGACAGGCCCCGAACACTGAAGCTTTCTTT
CASSPGQAPNTEAFF
>TRBJ2-1|.|.|TRBV7-2
TGTGCCAGCAGCTCGCCCTCTCTAGCGTACAATGAGCAGTTCTTC
CASSSPSLAYNEQFF
>TRBJ2-1|.|TRBD2|TRBV6-5
TGTGCCAGCAGTTACAGTCTAGCGGGAATCAATGAGCAGTTCTTC
CASSYSLAGINEQFF
>TRBJ2-7|.|.|TRBV6-6
TGTGCCAGTATAGGGGGGGAGGCCTACGAGCAGTACTTC
CASIGGEAYEQYF
>TRBJ2-2|.|TRBD1|TRBV6-6
TGTGCCAGCAGCCAAGGGGGCGCGGGCACCGGGGAGCTGTTTTTT
CASSQGGAGTGELFF
>TRBJ2-5|.|.|TRBV7-9
TGTGCCAGCAGCTTAAGAGGGGGGGACCCTACCCAGTACTTC
CASSLRGGDPTQYF
>TRBJ2-6|.|.|TRBV5-1
TGCGCCAGCAGGCAGACGGTGACAACCACAGCCGGGGCCAACGTCCTGACTTTC
CASRQTVTTTAGANVLTF
>TRBJ1-1|.|.|TRBV15
TGTGCCACCAGCAGAGATTTAATAGGGGGTGCGAACACTGAAGCTTTCTTT
CATSRDLIGGANTEAFF
>TRBJ1-3|.|.|TRBV27
TGTGCCAGCCCGCCGAACCATCGGTTCGCTGGAAACACCATATATTTT
CASPPNHRFAGNTIYF
>TRBJ1-1|once|.|TRBV30
TGTGCCTGGGCCTTGACAGCGGGGCCTGAAGCTTTCTTT
CAWALTAGPEAFF
>TRBJ1-2|.|TRBD1|TRBV5-1
TGCGCCAGCAGCCCTGGACAGGGAAACTATGGCTACACCTTC
CASSPGQGNYGYTF
>TRBJ2-5|.|TRBD2|TRBV11-2
TGTGCCAGCAGCCCTCAGCGGGGGATGGGGACCCAGTACTTC
CASSPQRGMGTQYF
>TRBJ2-7|few|.|TRBV7-9
TGTGCCAGCAGCCCGAAGAGTTCCTACGAGCAGTACTTC
CASSPKSSYEQYF
>TRBJ2-1|.|.|TRBV2
TGTGCCAGCAGTGAAGGGGGGGAATACAATGAGCAGTTCTTC
CASSEGGEYNEQFF
>TRBJ1-2|.|.|TRBV28
TGTGCCAGCAGTTTATATACGGGAGGGTATGGCTACACCTTC
CASSLYTGGYGYTF
>TRBJ1-2|.|.|TRBV29-1
TGCAGCGTTGGTACAGGTGTGGGGGGCTACACCTTC
CSVGTGVGGYTF
>TRBJ1-4|few|TRBD1|TRBV7-6
TGTGCCAGCAGTGCACGGACAGGGGGAAATGAAAAACTGTTTTTT
CASSARTGGNEKLFF
>TRBJ1-2|.|TRBD1|TRBV10-2
TGCGCCAGCAGTGATCCGACAGGGGGCGCCGGGTATGGCTACACCTTC
CASSDPTGGAGYGYTF
>TRBJ2-5|.|.|TRBV7-9
TGTGCCAGCAGCTTAGGCCAGGGACAAGAGACCCAGTACTTC
CASSLGQGQETQYF
>TRBJ2-7|few|TRBD1|TRBV7-9
TGTGCCAGCAGCACCACGACAGGGGCCACGGACACAACCCGCTACGAGCAGTACTTC
CASSTTTGATDTTRYEQYF
>TRBJ1-2|once|TRBD1|TRBV6-5
TGTGCCAGCAGCAGCGGGCAGGGGGCGAATGGCTACACCTTC
CASSSGQGANGYTF
>TRBJ1-1|once|TRBD1|TRBV19
TGTGCCAGTACTCTACAAGATCGGGACAGGGAAGCTTTCTTT
CASTLQDRDREAFF
>TRBJ2-3|.|TRBD1|TRBV5-1
TGCGCCAGCTCTACCGGGACAGGAGATACGCAGTATTTT
CASSTGTGDTQYF